Listed below are T cell receptor beta chains from one sample, sequenced in a study of cytomegalovirus exposure and HLA in healthy donors. Profiling relied on immunoSEQ multiplex PCR, and the TCRdb table lists in-frame clones only, not all of them. This table lists 90,000 to 130,000 clones. Sequencing used PBMCs. All receptors derive from a man under 40 in good health and CMV-seronegative. The CDR3 runs from the conserved cysteine through the conserved F or W. The D gene is left open where the match is weak.

cdr3_aa cdr3_nt j_call v_call d_call
CASSYVRGRDTEAFF TGTGCCAGCAGTTACGTAAGGGGGCGTGACACTGAAGCTTTCTTT TRBJ1-1 TRBV6-5 TRBD1
CASSWGPRDNYGYTF TGTGCCAGCAGCTGGGGGCCAAGGGACAACTATGGCTACACCTTC TRBJ1-2 TRBV5-5 -
CASSRGFSANTGELFF TGTGCCAGCAGCCGGGGGTTTTCCGCGAACACCGGGGAGCTGTTTTTT TRBJ2-2 TRBV11-2 -
CASSQDRGSPLHF TGCGCCAGCAGCCAAGATAGAGGTTCACCCCTCCACTTT TRBJ1-6 TRBV4-1 -
CASSAARTGLGRNTEAFF TGTGCCAGCAGTGCCGCCAGGACAGGCTTGGGTAGGAACACTGAAGCTTTCTTT TRBJ1-1 TRBV6-1 TRBD1
CASSIAGTLSYEQYF TGTGCCAGCAGCATAGCCGGGACTCTCTCCTACGAGCAGTACTTC TRBJ2-7 TRBV7-2 -
CASGLEGQGKNTEAFF TGTGCTAGTGGTTTGGAGGGACAGGGGAAAAACACTGAAGCTTTCTTT TRBJ1-1 TRBV12-5 TRBD1
CASSEMTGGSSPLHF TGTGCCAGCAGTGAAATGACAGGGGGGAGTTCACCCCTCCACTTT TRBJ1-6 TRBV2 TRBD1
CASQGGQGGNEQFF TGTGCCAGCCAGGGGGGACAGGGAGGCAATGAGCAGTTCTTC TRBJ2-1 TRBV2 TRBD1
CASSLDTRFGYTF TGTGCCAGCAGCTTGGATACGAGGTTTGGCTACACCTTC TRBJ1-2 TRBV7-2 -
CASSLQGVVNSPLHF TGTGCCAGCAGCTTGCAGGGGGTTGTAAATTCACCCCTCCACTTT TRBJ1-6 TRBV5-5 TRBD1